The 25 T cell receptor beta chains in this list originate from one sample, sequenced in a study of beta chain features in type 1 diabetes. Study-wide results and caveats: Type 1 diabetes patients showed a moderate but significant shortening of TCRB CDR3s in all four CD4+ subsets.

These receptors have no identified antigens. The study reverse transcribed the entire isolated RNA, so it sequenced expressed TCRB transcripts. Sequencing was performed with immunoSEQ multiplex PCR; in TCRdb, only in-frame clones are kept and a portion is missing. The data show approximately 730,000 clones, around an eighth seen once. The sequenced material came from naive CD4+ T cells from blood. These receptors all come from a man aged 18 to 35 with type 1 diabetes.

The chain has TRBV19 and TRBJ1-2; D gene unclear. Germline CDR1 and CDR2: LNHDA and SQIVND (reference sequence). The CDR3 length is 13 residues. Trimming removed 7 bases at V and 2 bases at J, with 11 bases between. The CDR3: CASTPDGNYGYTF. CDR3 DNA: TGTGCCAGTACTCCGGACGGAAACTATGGCTACACCTTC.

This clone occurred a few times. The chain employs TRBV11-2 and TRBJ2-5; no reliable D call. Germline V gene sequence: CDR1 SGHAT, CDR2 FQNNGV. The V end was cut by 2 bases, the J end by 2 bases, with 9 bases between. The CDR3 totals 14 residues. CDR3 DNA: TGTGCCAGCAGCTTATTAGCCACTCAAGAGACCCAGTACTTC. The encoded protein is CASSLLATQETQYF.

In this sample, this clone turned up once. The rearrangement joins TRBV5-1 to TRBJ2-2; 13 nucleotides align to TRBD2. Germline-derived CDR1 and CDR2 are SGHRS and YFSETQ. Losses at the gene ends were 4 bases for V and 6 bases for J; bases not matched to a gene: 9. This CDR3 is 17 amino acids long. CDR3 nucleotides: TGCGCCAGCAGCCCGGGGACTAGCGGGGATATGTCCGGGGAGCTGTTTTTT. Its translation is CASSPGTSGDMSGELFF.

This chain uses TRBV4-2 with TRBJ2-5; TRBD1 agrees at 8 bases. Losses at the gene ends were 4 bases for V and 4 bases for J; bases not matched to a gene: 5. The CDR3 consists of 14 residues. Germline loops: CDR1 LGHNA, CDR2 YNFKEQ. CDR3 residues: CASSPGQGGETQYF. CDR3 sequence (DNA): TGTGCCAGCAGCCCCGGACAGGGTGGAGAGACCCAGTACTTC.

CDR3 residues: CASSFWDRGGYGYTF. The CDR3 DNA sequence: TGTGCCAGCAGTTTCTGGGACAGGGGCGGCTATGGCTACACCTTC. The chain joins TRBV28 to TRBJ1-2, with 10 bases aligning to TRBD1. V lost 3 bases to trimming and J lost 4 bases; unmatched junction nucleotides: 5. The CDR3 has 15 amino acids. Germline CDR1 reads MDHEN; CDR2 reads SYDVKM.

The rearrangement joins TRBV7-9 to TRBJ2-4, with D possibly TRBD2 on 6 matching bases. V lost 5 bases to trimming and J lost 0 bases, with 23 bases between them. Germline assignment: CDR1 SEHNR and CDR2 FQNEAQ (reference sequence). The CDR3 length is 19 residues. The CDR3 DNA follows: TGTGCCAGCAGCCGCACCCGGGACTCCCGGAATCTAGCCAAAAACATTCAGTACTTC. Protein sequence: CASSRTRDSRNLAKNIQYF.

The chain uses TRBV5-6 and TRBJ2-5, with D unresolved. Trimming removed 2 bases at V and 2 bases at J, with 7 bases between. In germline, CDR1 is SGHDT, CDR2 YYEEEE. The CDR3 consists of 13 residues. This chain's CDR3 is CASSFQFQETQYF. The CDR3, as DNA: TGTGCCAGCAGCTTCCAGTTTCAAGAGACCCAGTACTTC. Drawing the rest from reference TRBV5-6 and TRBJ2-5, the complete variable domain is DAGVTQSPTHLIKTRGQQVTLRCSPKSGHDTVSWYQQALGQGPQFIFQYYEEEERQRGNFPDRFSGHQFPNYSSELNVNALLLGDSALYLCASSFQFQETQYFGPGTRLLVL.

The gene calls are TRBV27 and TRBJ1-5, with a weak D call TRBD1 (6 bases). The germline V gene has CDR1 MNHEY and CDR2 SMNVEV (reference sequence). V was trimmed by 6 bases and J by 6 bases, leaving 15 bases between them. The CDR3 spans 14 residues. Here the CDR3 DNA reads TGTGCCAGCAGCCCCCGACAGGACCGTCAGCCCCAGCATTTT. It specifies CASSPRQDRQPQHF.

This clone has a handful of counts. This chain connects TRBV6-6 to TRBJ1-6, with TRBD1 identical over 9 bases. The V gene's germline CDR1 is MNHNY and CDR2 SVGAGI (reference sequence). V lost 8 bases and J lost 8; bases outside the gene matches: 7. The CDR3 consists of 14 residues. As DNA, the CDR3 is TGTGCCAGCGGGGGACAGGGAAGTCATTCACCCCTCCACTTT. It specifies CASGGQGSHSPLHF.

The rearrangement joins TRBV30 to TRBJ1-1, with 8 bases lining up with TRBD1. V trimming: 8 bases; J trimming: 6 bases; junction bases outside the gene matches: 5. The CDR3 is 11 amino acids. CDR1 and CDR2 from the germline V gene are GTSNPN and SVGIG (reference sequence). CDR3: CARDRGPEAFF. DNA of the CDR3: TGTGCCAGAGACAGGGGACCTGAAGCTTTCTTT. The full variable domain, with the rest looked up from reference TRBV30 and TRBJ1-1, is SQTIHQWPATLVQPVGSPLSLECTVEGTSNPNLYWYRQAAGRGLQLLFYSVGIGQISSEVPQNLSASRPQDRQFILSSKKLLLSDSGFYLCARDRGPEAFFGQGTRLTVV.

This clone showed up just a few times. The chain recombines TRBV29-1 with TRBJ2-4, with a possible D match to TRBD2 (5 bases). Germline assignment: CDR1 SQVTM and CDR2 ANQGSEA. The V gene lost 4 bases and the J gene lost 0 bases, with 16 bases spanning the gap. This CDR3 has 16 residues. Written as DNA, the CDR3 is TGCAGCGTTGGGGATCGGCTAGCTCTAGCCAAAAACATTCAGTACTTC. Protein: CSVGDRLALAKNIQYF.

This clone appeared a few times. The V call is TRBV28, the J call TRBJ2-1; D might be TRBD2 (5 bases). V was pared by 7 bases and J by 12 bases, with 19 bases between. Germline V gene data show CDR1 as MDHEN and CDR2 as SYDVKM. The CDR3 runs 13 residues. The CDR3 loop reads CASTLAESGGQFF. The CDR3 region has the DNA TGTGCCAGCACCTTGGCCGAGTCCGGAGGGCAGTTCTTC.

In this sample, this clone turned up a few times. The chain combines TRBV9 with TRBJ1-3; 7 bases match TRBD1. Trimming at V came to 0 bases and at J to 3 bases, leaving 3 bases not matched to a gene. The CDR3 extends over 15 amino acids. The germline gives CDR1 SGDLS, CDR2 YYNGEE. Written as DNA, the CDR3 is TGTGCCAGCAGCGTAGAAAGGGGGCTTGGAAACACCATATATTTT. Translation gives CASSVERGLGNTIYF.

V is TRBV30 and J is TRBJ2-1; D is ambiguous. The CDR3 extends over 11 amino acids. V dropped 0 bases and J dropped 5 bases, with 2 bases sitting between them. Germline loops: CDR1 GTSNPN, CDR2 SVGIG (reference sequence). The CDR3 bases are TGTGCCTGGAGTGTAGACAATGAGCAGTTCTTC. This translates into CAWSVDNEQFF.

This clone appeared a few times. V gene TRBV7-9 combines with J gene TRBJ2-6; no clear D. The CDR3 covers 13 residues. Germline V gene data show CDR1 as SEHNR and CDR2 as FQNEAQ (reference sequence). V lost 7 bases and J lost 1, with 5 bases in between. CDR3 sequence: CASTKSGANVLTF. The DNA of the CDR3 is TGTGCCAGCACCAAATCTGGGGCCAACGTCCTGACTTTC.

The chain links TRBV5-4 to TRBJ1-1; a possible D gene is TRBD1 (6 bases). The CDR3 covers 14 residues. With 2 bases removed from V and 11 bases from J, the gap between germline ends came to 19 bases. Germline CDR1 is SGHNT and CDR2 is YYREEE (reference sequence). This CDR3 is CASSFGQTLSGAFF. The CDR3 DNA follows: TGTGCCAGCAGCTTCGGACAGACCCTCTCGGGGGCTTTCTTT.

This clone has just a few counts. The same CDR3 is also encoded by other DNA sequences in this sample. This chain joins TRBV20-1 and TRBJ1-1, with unresolved D. The CDR3 loop spans 11 amino acids. The V and J ends lost 5 bases and 0 bases respectively, with 4 bases between them. The germline CDR1 and CDR2 sequences are DFQATT and SNEGSKA (reference sequence). CDR3 loop: CSARMNTEAFF. The CDR3, as DNA: TGCAGTGCTCGAATGAACACTGAAGCTTTCTTT.

This chain connects TRBV7-2 to TRBJ2-3; D gene ambiguous. The CDR3 is 13 residues long. Per the germline V gene, CDR1 is SGHTA and CDR2 is FQGNSA. The germline V and J ends were trimmed by 3 bases and 0 bases, with 4 bases remaining between them. CDR3 loop: CASSFLSTDTQYF. For the CDR3, the DNA is TGTGCCAGCAGCTTCCTTAGCACAGATACGCAGTATTTT.

Of note for this clone: One end of the junction varies from germline; a read error may be responsible. The chain combines TRBV11-2 with TRBJ1-1, with 9 bases aligning to TRBD1. CDR1 and CDR2 (germline): SGHAT, FQNNGV. The CDR3 is 14 amino acids. CDR3 DNA sequence: TGTGCCAGCAGCTTAGACCGGGACAGGGCTGAAGCCTTCTTT. It yields the protein CASSLDRDRAEAFF.

The V gene is TRBV7-9, the J gene TRBJ2-5, with 7 bases aligning to TRBD2. With 5 bases clipped from V and 7 bases from J, the junction kept 13 bases outside the gene matches. The V gene's germline CDR1 is SEHNR and CDR2 FQNEAQ (reference sequence). The CDR3 has 15 residues. This chain's CDR3 is CASSPGGQTPWTQYF. The CDR3 nucleotides are TGTGCCAGCAGCCCGGGAGGTCAGACCCCGTGGACCCAGTACTTC.

In the case of this clone: Other DNA sequences in the same sample also yield this CDR3. CDR3: CASSPGQVPYEQYF. CDR3 in DNA: TGTGCCAGCAGTCCGGGACAGGTTCCCTACGAGCAGTACTTC. The chain carries TRBV28 and TRBJ2-7, with 8 bases aligning to TRBD1. This CDR3 comprises 14 residues. Unmatched junction bases numbered 5, after V lost 5 bases and J lost 2 bases. Germline-derived CDR1 and CDR2 are MDHEN and SYDVKM.

This clone has only a few counts. This chain connects TRBV9 to TRBJ2-2; TRBD2 is a possible D gene (5 bases). V dropped 0 bases and J dropped 0 bases, with 12 bases sitting between them. This CDR3 comprises 17 residues. Germline CDR1 reads SGDLS; CDR2 reads YYNGEE. CDR3 coding DNA: TGTGCCAGCAGCGTAGCCCCCGGGGTGCCGAACACCGGGGAGCTGTTTTTT. This codes for CASSVAPGVPNTGELFF. Full variable domain (missing parts from reference TRBV9 and TRBJ2-2): DSGVTQTPKHLITATGQRVTLRCSPRSGDLSVYWYQQSLDQGLQFLIQYYNGEERAKGNILERFSAQQFPDLHSELNLSSLELGDSALYFCASSVAPGVPNTGELFFGEGSRLTVL.

J is TRBJ1-4 and V is TRBV7-9; D uncertain. There are 10 residues in the CDR3. The germline CDR1 and CDR2 sequences are SEHNR and FQNEAQ (reference sequence). V lost 5 bases and J lost 7, with 2 bases in between. CDR3 coding DNA: TGTGCCAGCAGCGCTGAAAAACTGTTTTTT. Protein product: CASSAEKLFF.

The chain has TRBV20-1 and TRBJ2-1; no clear D gene. CDR1 is DFQATT and CDR2 is SNEGSKA in the germline V gene (reference sequence). The CDR3 runs 11 residues. The V and J ends lost 6 bases and 8 bases respectively, with 11 bases between them. For the CDR3, the DNA is TGCAGTGCCCCAAACCGCGATGAGCAGTTCTTC. Its translation is CSAPNRDEQFF.

The rearrangement joins TRBV10-2 to TRBJ2-7; 8 bases agree with TRBD2. Germline V gene data show CDR1 as WSHSY and CDR2 as SAAADI. This CDR3 region has 14 residues. With V trimmed by 7 bases and J by 3 bases, 8 bases remained unmatched. The CDR3 spells CASTGGASGYEQYF. The CDR3 nucleotides are TGCGCCAGCACCGGGGGGGCATCCGGCTACGAGCAGTACTTC.